This T cell receptor (beta chain) was captured in a study of T cells in Graves' hyperthyroidism and ophthalmopathy. On the study more broadly: The blood sample was taken at first diagnosis, before treatment began.

What was amplified from RNA transcripts were TCR beta CDR3 regions. HTBI primers were the set used in a first-round RT-PCR of the TCR CDR3. Using its own MiXCR run on the multiplex PCR reads, TCRdb lists one record per CDR3 protein. The sample comprises hundreds of thousands of distinct CDR3 sequences, roughly 22% of which are singletons, and around 64% rests with the top ten. A patient was excluded if there was uncontrolled infection, other autoimmune disease, pregnancy or lactation. This clonotype has a handful of counts. No antigen is known for it. Study-level points and caveats: Ophthalmopathy cases were set apart from stable hyperthyroidism by a 13 V-J model. Blood also showed most of the thyroid clonotypes that were expanded above 0.001.

V lost 7 bases and J lost 7; bases outside the gene matches: 27. The CDR3 sequence is 21 residues long. CDR1 SGHNT and CDR2 YENEEA come from the germline V gene. This TCR was sampled from a young man with Graves' ophthalmopathy. The V and J genes are TRBV11-3 and TRBJ2-2, with 10 nucleotides matching TRBD1. Sequenced sample: blood. CDR3 loop: CASTSPGSGQGSRVVVGELFF. The CDR3 bases are TGTGCCAGCACCTCCCCAGGGTCGGGACAGGGGAGTAGGGTAGTGGTCGGGGAGCTGTTTTTT. Variable domain in full (rest from reference TRBV11-3 and TRBJ2-2): EAGVVQSPRYKIIEKKQPVAFWCNPISGHNTLYWYLQNLGQGPELLIRYENEEAVDDSQLPKDRFSAERLKGVDSTLKIQPAELGDSAVYLCASTSPGSGQGSRVVVGELFFGEGSRLTVL.